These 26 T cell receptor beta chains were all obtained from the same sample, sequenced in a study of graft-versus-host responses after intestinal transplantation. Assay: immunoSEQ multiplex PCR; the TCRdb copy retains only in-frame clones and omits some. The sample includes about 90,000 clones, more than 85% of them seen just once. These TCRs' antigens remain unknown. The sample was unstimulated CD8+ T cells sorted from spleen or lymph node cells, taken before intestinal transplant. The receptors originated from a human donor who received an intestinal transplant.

CDR3 bases: TGTGCCAGTAGTCCCGGGACAGGGGGACACGAGCAGTACTTC. This sequence encodes CASSPGTGGHEQYF. The chain employs TRBV19 and TRBJ2-7; 11 positions match TRBD1. From germline, CDR1 is LNHDA and CDR2 SQIVND (reference sequence). This CDR3 is 14 amino acids long. Trimming removed 5 bases from V and 5 bases from J; junction bases left unmatched: 5.

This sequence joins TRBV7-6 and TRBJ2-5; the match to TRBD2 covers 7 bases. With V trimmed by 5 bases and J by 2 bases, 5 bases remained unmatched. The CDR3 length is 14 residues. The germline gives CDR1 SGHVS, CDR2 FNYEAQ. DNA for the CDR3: TGTGCCAGCAGCCTCTCGGGGGGACAAGAGACCCAGTACTTC. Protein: CASSLSGGQETQYF. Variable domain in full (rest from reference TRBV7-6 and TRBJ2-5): GAGVSQSPRYKVTKRGQDVALRCDPISGHVSLYWYRQALGQGPEFLTYFNYEAQQDKSGLPNDRFSAERPEGSISTLTIQRTEQRDSAMYRCASSLSGGQETQYFGPGTRLLVL.

Here the CDR3 DNA reads TGTGCCAGCAGTTCAGGGGGCATCATGAACACTGAAGCTTTCTTT. It codes for CASSSGGIMNTEAFF. V and J are TRBV27 and TRBJ1-1, with 8 bases matching TRBD1. Germline V gene sequence: CDR1 MNHEY, CDR2 SMNVEV (reference sequence). The CDR3 has 15 residues. V dropped 4 bases and J dropped 0; count of bases not matched to a gene: 4.

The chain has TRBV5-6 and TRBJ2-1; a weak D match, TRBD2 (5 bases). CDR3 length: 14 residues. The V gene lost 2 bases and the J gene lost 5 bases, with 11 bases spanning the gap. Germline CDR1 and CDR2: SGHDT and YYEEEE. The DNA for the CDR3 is TGTGCCAGCAGCTTCGGCGGGCTGGACAATGAGCAGTTCTTC. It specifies CASSFGGLDNEQFF.

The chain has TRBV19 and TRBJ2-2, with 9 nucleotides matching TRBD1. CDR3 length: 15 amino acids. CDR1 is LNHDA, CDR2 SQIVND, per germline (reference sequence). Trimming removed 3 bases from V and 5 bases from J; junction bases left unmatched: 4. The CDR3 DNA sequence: TGTGCCAGTAGTATGGGGACAGGGCTTACCGGGGAGCTGTTTTTT. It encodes CASSMGTGLTGELFF.

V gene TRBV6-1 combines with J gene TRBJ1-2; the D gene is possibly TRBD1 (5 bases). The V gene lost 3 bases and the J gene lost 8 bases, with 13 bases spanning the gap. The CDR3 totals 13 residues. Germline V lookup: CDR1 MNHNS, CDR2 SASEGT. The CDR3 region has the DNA TGTGCCAGCAGTGAGATCCAGGGCTGGGGCTACACCTTC. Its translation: CASSEIQGWGYTF.

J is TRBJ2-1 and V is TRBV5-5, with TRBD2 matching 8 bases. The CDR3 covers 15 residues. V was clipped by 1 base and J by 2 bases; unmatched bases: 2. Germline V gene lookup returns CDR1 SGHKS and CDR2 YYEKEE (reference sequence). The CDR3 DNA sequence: TGTGCCAGCAGCTTGAGGCGGGGGGCCTACAATGAGCAGTTCTTC. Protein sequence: CASSLRRGAYNEQFF.

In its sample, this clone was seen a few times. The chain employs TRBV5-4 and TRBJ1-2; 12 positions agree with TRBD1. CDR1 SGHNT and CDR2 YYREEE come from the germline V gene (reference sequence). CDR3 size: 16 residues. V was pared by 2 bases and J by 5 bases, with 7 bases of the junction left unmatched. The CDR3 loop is CASSFGDRGPGYGYTF. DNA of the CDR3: TGTGCCAGCAGCTTCGGGGACAGGGGGCCGGGGTATGGCTACACCTTC.

The DNA for the CDR3 is TGTGCCAGCAGCCCGTGGACTAGCGGGAGTGCTGAGCAGTTCTTC. Its translation: CASSPWTSGSAEQFF. V is TRBV7-2 and J is TRBJ2-1, with TRBD2 matching over 13 bases. The CDR3 has 15 amino acids. Germline CDR1 reads SGHTA; CDR2 reads FQGNSA. Trimming took 5 bases from V and 9 from J; bases not matched to a gene: 7.

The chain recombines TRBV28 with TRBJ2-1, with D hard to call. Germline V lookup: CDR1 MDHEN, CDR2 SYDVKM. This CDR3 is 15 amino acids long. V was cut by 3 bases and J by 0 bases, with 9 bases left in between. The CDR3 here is CASSFLESSYNEQFF. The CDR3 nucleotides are TGTGCCAGCAGTTTTCTAGAGAGCTCCTACAATGAGCAGTTCTTC.

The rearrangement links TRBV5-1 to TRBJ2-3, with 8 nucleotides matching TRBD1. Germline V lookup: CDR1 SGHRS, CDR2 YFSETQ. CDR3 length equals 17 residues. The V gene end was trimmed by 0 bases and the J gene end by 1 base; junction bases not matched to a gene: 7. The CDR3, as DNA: TGCGCCAGCAGCTTGGCCTTGACAGGGGAGGGCACAGATACGCAGTATTTT. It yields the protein CASSLALTGEGTDTQYF.

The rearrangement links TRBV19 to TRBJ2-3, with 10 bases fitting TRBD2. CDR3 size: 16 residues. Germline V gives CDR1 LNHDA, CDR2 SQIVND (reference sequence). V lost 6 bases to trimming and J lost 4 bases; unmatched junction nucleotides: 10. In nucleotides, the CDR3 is TGTGCCAGTAGCGTAGCAGCGGGAGGGCTGGCAGATACGCAGTATTTT. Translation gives CASSVAAGGLADTQYF.

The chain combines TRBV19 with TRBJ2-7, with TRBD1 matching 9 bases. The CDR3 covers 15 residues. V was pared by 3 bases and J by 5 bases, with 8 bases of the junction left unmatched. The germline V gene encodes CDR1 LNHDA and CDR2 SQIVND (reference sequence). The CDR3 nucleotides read TGTGCCAGTAGTATGCGGGACAGGGAAAATGACGAGCAGTACTTC. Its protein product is CASSMRDRENDEQYF.

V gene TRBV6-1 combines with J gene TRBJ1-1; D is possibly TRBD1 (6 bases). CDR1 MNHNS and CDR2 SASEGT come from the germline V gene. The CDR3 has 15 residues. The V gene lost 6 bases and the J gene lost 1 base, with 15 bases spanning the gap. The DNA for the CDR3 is TGTGCCAGCAGCCTCCTGACAGGTTCGAACACTGAAGCTTTCTTT. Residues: CASSLLTGSNTEAFF.

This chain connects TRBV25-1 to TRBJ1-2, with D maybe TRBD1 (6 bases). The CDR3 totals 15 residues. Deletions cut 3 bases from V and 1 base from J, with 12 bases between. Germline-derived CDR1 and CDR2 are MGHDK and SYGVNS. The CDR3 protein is CASSDRAGDNYGYTF. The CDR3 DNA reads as TGTGCCAGCAGTGATAGGGCAGGGGATAACTATGGCTACACCTTC.

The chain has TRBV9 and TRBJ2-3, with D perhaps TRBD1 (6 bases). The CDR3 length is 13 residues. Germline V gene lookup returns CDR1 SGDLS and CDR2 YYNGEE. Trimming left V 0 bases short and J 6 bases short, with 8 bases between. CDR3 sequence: CASSVDGQDTQYF. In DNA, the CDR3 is TGTGCCAGCAGCGTAGATGGACAGGATACGCAGTATTTT.

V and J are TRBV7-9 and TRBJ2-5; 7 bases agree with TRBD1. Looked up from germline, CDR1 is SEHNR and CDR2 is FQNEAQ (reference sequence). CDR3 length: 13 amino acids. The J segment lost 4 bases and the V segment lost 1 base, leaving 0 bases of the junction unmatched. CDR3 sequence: CASSLGTGETQYF. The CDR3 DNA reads TGTGCCAGCAGCTTAGGGACAGGAGAGACCCAGTACTTC.

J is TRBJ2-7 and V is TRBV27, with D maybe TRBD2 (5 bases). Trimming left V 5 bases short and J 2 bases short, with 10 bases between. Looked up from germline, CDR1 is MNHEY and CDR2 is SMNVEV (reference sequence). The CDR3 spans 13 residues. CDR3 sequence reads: CASSVGLTYEQYF. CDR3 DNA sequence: TGTGCCAGCAGTGTCGGACTGACCTACGAGCAGTACTTC.

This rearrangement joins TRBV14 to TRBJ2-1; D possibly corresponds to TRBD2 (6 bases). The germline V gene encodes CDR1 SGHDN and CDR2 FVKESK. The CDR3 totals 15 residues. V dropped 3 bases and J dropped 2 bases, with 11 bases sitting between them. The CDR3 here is CASSHDSGPYNEQFF. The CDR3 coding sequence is TGTGCCAGCAGCCATGATAGCGGACCCTACAATGAGCAGTTCTTC.

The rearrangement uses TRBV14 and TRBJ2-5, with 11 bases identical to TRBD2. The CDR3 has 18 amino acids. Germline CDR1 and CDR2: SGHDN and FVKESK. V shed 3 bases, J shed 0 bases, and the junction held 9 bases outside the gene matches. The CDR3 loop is CASSQEFSGRVYQETQYF. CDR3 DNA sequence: TGTGCCAGCAGCCAGGAATTTAGCGGGAGGGTGTACCAAGAGACCCAGTACTTC.

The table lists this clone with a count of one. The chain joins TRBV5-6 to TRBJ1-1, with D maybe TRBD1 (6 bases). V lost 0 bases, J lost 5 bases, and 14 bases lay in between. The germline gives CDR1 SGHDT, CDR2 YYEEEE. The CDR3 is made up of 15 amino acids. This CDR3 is CASSLVRGGHTEAFF. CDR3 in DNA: TGTGCCAGCAGCTTGGTGAGGGGGGGGCATACTGAAGCTTTCTTT.

The CDR3 bases are TGTGCCAGCAGTTTAAAGGGCTTTCGCAGACTAGCGGGGGGGAGTTACGAGCAGTACTTC. This codes for CASSLKGFRRLAGGSYEQYF. V is TRBV28 and J is TRBJ2-7; 14 positions agree with TRBD2. The CDR3 has 20 residues. Trimming removed 2 bases from V and 4 bases from J; junction bases left unmatched: 16. Germline values: CDR1 MDHEN, CDR2 SYDVKM.

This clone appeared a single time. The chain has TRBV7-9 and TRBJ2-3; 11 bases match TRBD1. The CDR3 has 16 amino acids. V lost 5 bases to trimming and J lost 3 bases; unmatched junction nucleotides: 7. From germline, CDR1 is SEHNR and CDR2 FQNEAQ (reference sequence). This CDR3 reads CASSRSRDRGTDTQYF. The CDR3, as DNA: TGTGCCAGCAGCCGTAGCCGGGACAGGGGGACAGATACGCAGTATTTT.

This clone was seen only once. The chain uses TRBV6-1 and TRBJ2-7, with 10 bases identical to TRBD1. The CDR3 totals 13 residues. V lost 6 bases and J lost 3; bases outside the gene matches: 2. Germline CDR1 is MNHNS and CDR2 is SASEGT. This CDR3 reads CASRGQGNYEQYF. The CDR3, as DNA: TGTGCCAGCAGGGGACAGGGGAACTACGAGCAGTACTTC.

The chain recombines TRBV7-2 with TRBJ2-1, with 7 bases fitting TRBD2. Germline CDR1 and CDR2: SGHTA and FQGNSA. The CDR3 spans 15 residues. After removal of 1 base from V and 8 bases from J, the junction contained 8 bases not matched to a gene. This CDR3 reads CASSLGEGRWDEQFF. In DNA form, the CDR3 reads TGTGCCAGCAGCTTAGGGGAGGGCCGATGGGATGAGCAGTTCTTC.

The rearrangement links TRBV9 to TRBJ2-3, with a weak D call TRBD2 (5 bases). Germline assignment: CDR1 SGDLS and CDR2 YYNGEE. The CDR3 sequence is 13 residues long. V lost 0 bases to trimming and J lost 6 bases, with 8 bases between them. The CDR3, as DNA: TGTGCCAGCAGCGTAGAGAGGGCGGATACGCAGTATTTT. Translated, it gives CASSVERADTQYF. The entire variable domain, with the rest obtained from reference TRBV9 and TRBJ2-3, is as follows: DSGVTQTPKHLITATGQRVTLRCSPRSGDLSVYWYQQSLDQGLQFLIQYYNGEERAKGNILERFSAQQFPDLHSELNLSSLELGDSALYFCASSVERADTQYFGPGTRLTVL.